This T cell receptor (beta chain) was observed in a study of blood T cell repertoires in COVID-19. Whole-study context: Acute and convalescent COVID-19 specimens originated in the United States, Italy and Spain. From T cells, B-cell-depleted T cells, or PBMCs came the material, which was cDNA or gDNA.

The CDR3 sequence is 12 residues long. V was shortened by 2 bases and J by 8 bases, with 5 bases between the two germline ends. Germline lookup yields CDR1 SGDLS and CDR2 YYNGEE. Only in-frame clones appear in the TCRdb table, and some are missing; sequencing was by immunoSEQ multiplex PCR. The sample holds some 120,000 clones; 65% to 80% are singletons and the top ten take more than 0.8%. The chain is built from TRBV9 and TRBJ1-6; D is ambiguous. The sample comprised peripheral blood. The sequence came from a human donor with acute or convalescent COVID-19. The donor label of this sample is uncertain. CDR3 nucleotides: TGTGCCAGCAGCGTCGGGGATTCACCCCTCCACTTT. Translation gives CASSVGDSPLHF.